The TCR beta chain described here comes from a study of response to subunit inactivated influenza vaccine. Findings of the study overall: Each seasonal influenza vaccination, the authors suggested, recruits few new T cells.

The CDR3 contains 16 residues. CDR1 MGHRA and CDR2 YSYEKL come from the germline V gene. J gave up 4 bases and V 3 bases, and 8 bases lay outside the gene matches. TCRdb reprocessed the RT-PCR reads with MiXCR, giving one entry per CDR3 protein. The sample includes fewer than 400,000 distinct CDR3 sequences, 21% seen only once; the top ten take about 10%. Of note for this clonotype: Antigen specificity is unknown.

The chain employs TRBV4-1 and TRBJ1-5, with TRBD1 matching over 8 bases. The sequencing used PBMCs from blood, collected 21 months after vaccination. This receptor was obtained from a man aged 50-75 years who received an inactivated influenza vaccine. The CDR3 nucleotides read TGCGCCAGCAGCCAGGGGACAGGATCTCAGAATCAGCCCCAGCATTTT. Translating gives CASSQGTGSQNQPQHF.